The clone carrying this T cell receptor beta chain was counted only a few times. As yet, its antigen is unknown. The data originate from a study of identical twins. Notes on the study in general: Without tracking the same donors, conclusions rested on cross-sectional statistical analysis.

TCRdb used MiXCR to reprocess the 5' RACE reads, holding one entry per CDR3 protein. In the table there are roughly 220,000 distinct CDR3 sequences, roughly 7.1% of which are singletons. Germline loops: CDR1 LGHDT, CDR2 YNNKEL (reference sequence). The ends were cut back, 4 bases at V and 7 bases at J, with 17 bases in the middle. This CDR3 is 15 amino acids long. The same specimen was also included in a second study, on T cells expressing NK-cell markers.

Sequencing was done on a sample of CD8+ T cells sorted from blood. The origin of this receptor is a woman aged 18 to 35 in good health. The rearrangement uses TRBV3-1 and TRBJ2-1; D uncertain. CDR3 sequence: CASSPLGIPVNEQFF. CDR3 sequence (DNA): TGTGCCAGCAGCCCGCTTGGCATCCCGGTTAATGAGCAGTTCTTC.